Below are 9 T cell receptor beta chains sequenced from a single sample in a study of siplizumab effects on memory and regulatory T cells. Measured with immunoSEQ multiplex PCR; TCRdb has only the in-frame clones, and not every one. Of under 150,000 clones detected, roughly 94% appear once; the ten largest clones hold approximately 1.8%. Sequencing input: non-Treg CD4+ T cells sorted from blood. The receptors derive from a human donor in good health.

This clone was seen only once. The V call is TRBV6-4, the J call TRBJ1-1, with no clear D. Germline assignment: CDR1 MRHNA and CDR2 SNTAGT. V lost 2 bases, J lost 0 bases, and 16 bases lay in between. The CDR3 covers 17 residues. CDR3 amino acids: CASSDDWGIIMNTEAFF. The CDR3 coding sequence is TGTGCCAGCAGTGACGATTGGGGAATTATTATGAACACTGAAGCTTTCTTT.

This chain uses TRBV18 with TRBJ2-5; D might be TRBD2 (6 bases). The CDR3 is made up of 14 amino acids. Trimming stripped 3 bases from V and 5 bases from J, with 13 bases between. The germline gives CDR1 KGHSH, CDR2 LQKENI. CDR3 bases: TGTGCCAGCTCACCGCAGAGCGGGTTGGAGACCCAGTACTTC. Translated, it gives CASSPQSGLETQYF.

This chain joins TRBV2 and TRBJ2-7; 7 bases map to TRBD1. Looked up from germline, CDR1 is SNHLY and CDR2 is FYNNEI. V gave up 5 bases and J gave up 0 bases; unmatched junction bases: 7. The CDR3 runs to 15 residues. The DNA for the CDR3 is TGTGCCAGCAGTTTGATGGGGACAGTCTCCTACGAGCAGTACTTC. It specifies CASSLMGTVSYEQYF.

This clone was observed a single time. Within the sample, other DNA sequences also encode this same CDR3. The chain carries TRBV15 and TRBJ2-3, with TRBD1 matching 12 bases. The CDR3 is made up of 14 amino acids. V shed 5 bases and J 4 bases; nucleotides not matched to a gene: 1. Germline assignment: CDR1 LNHNV and CDR2 YYDKDF (reference sequence). Here the CDR3 reads CATSRDRGPDTQYF. The CDR3 DNA reads as TGTGCCACCAGCCGGGACAGGGGGCCAGATACGCAGTATTTT.

V is TRBV20-1 and J is TRBJ1-2; D uncertain. Trimming removed 5 bases at V and 7 bases at J, with 11 bases between. The CDR3 sequence is 11 residues long. Germline loops: CDR1 DFQATT, CDR2 SNEGSKA (reference sequence). In nucleotides, the CDR3 is TGCAGTGCTCGGACCCCGGGTGGCTACACCTTC. Amino acid sequence: CSARTPGGYTF.

In its sample, this clone was seen once. The CDR3 DNA sequence: TGTGCCACCAGCAGAGGGGCGGGGGTATCGGGAGATACGCAGTATTTT. Amino acid sequence: CATSRGAGVSGDTQYF. V and J are TRBV15 and TRBJ2-3; 7 nucleotides match TRBD2. The trim removed 1 base at V and 5 bases at J, leaving 9 bases unmatched. Germline-derived CDR1 and CDR2 are LNHNV and YYDKDF (reference sequence). This CDR3 has 16 amino acids. Complete variable domain (other parts from reference TRBV15 and TRBJ2-3): DAMVIQNPRYQVTQFGKPVTLSCSQTLNHNVMYWYQQKSSQAPKLLFHYYDKDFNNEADTPDNFQSRRPNTSFCFLDIRSPGLGDTAMYLCATSRGAGVSGDTQYFGPGTRLTVL.

The chain carries TRBV9 and TRBJ1-1; D may be TRBD1 (6 bases). Germline assignment: CDR1 SGDLS and CDR2 YYNGEE. V lost 3 bases to trimming and J lost 5 bases, with 14 bases between them. CDR3 length equals 14 residues. Written as DNA, the CDR3 is TGTGCCAGCAGCGCAGAGACTAGGGGGACTGAAGCTTTCTTT. Its translation is CASSAETRGTEAFF.

The gene calls are TRBV6-1 and TRBJ2-5; 9 bases are a match to TRBD1. The CDR3 sequence is 17 residues long. Germline V lookup: CDR1 MNHNS, CDR2 SASEGT. With V trimmed by 4 bases and J by 5 bases, 14 bases remained unmatched. The DNA for the CDR3 is TGTGCCAGCAGTGCTCTCTTGGTGGGACAGGGATGGGAGACCCAGTACTTC. Protein: CASSALLVGQGWETQYF.

This sequence joins TRBV18 and TRBJ1-2, with 9 bases matching TRBD1. CDR3 length: 14 residues. J gave up 6 bases and V 5 bases, and 7 bases lay outside the gene matches. The germline V gene encodes CDR1 KGHSH and CDR2 LQKENI. CDR3 protein: CASSSGQGTNGYTF. Written as DNA, the CDR3 is TGTGCCAGCTCATCCGGACAGGGGACGAATGGCTACACCTTC. The full variable domain, in which reference TRBV18 and TRBJ1-2 provide the parts outside the CDR3, is NAGVMQNPRHLVRRRGQEARLRCSPMKGHSHVYWYRQLPEEGLKFMVYLQKENIIDESGMPKERFSAEFPKEGPSILRIQQVVRGDSAAYFCASSSGQGTNGYTFGSGTRLTVV.